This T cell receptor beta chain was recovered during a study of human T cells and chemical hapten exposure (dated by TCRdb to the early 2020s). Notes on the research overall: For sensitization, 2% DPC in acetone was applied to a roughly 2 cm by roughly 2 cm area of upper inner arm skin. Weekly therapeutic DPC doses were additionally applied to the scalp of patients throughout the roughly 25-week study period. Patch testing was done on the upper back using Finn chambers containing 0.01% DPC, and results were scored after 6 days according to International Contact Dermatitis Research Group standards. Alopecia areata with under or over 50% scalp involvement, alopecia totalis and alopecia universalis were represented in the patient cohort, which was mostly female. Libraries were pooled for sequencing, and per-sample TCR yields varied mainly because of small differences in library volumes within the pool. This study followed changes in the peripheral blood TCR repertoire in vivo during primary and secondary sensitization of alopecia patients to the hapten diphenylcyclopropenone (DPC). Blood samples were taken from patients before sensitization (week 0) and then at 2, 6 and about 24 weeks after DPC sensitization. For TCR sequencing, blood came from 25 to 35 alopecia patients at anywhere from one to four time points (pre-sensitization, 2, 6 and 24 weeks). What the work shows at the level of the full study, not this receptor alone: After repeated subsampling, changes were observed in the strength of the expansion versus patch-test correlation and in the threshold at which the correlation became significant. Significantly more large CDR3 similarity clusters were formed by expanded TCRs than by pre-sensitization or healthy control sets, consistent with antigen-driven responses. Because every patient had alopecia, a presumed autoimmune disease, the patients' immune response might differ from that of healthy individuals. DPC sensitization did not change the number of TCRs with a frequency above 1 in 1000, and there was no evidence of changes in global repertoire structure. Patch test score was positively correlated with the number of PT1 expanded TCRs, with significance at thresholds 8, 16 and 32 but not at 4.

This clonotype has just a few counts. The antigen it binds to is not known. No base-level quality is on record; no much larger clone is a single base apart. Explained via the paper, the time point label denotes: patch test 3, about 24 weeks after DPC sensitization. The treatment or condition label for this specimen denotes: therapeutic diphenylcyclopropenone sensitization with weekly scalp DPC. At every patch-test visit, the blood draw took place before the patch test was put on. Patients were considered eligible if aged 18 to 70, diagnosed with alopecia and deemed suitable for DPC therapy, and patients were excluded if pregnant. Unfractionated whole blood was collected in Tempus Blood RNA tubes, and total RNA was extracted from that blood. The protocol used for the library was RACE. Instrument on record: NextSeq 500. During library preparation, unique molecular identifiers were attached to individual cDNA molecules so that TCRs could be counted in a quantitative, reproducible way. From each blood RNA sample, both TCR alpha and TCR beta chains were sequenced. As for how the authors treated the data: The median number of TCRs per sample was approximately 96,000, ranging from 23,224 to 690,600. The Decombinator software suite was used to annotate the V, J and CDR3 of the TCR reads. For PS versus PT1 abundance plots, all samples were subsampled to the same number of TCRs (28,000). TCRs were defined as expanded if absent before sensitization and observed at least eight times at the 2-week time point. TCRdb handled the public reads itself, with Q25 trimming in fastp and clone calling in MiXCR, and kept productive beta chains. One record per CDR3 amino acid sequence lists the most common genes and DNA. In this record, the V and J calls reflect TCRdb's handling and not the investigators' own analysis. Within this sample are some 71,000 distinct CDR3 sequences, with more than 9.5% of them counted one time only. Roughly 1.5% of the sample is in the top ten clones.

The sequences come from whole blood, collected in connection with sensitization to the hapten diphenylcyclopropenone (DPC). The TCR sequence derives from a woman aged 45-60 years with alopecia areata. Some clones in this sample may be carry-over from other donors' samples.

CDR3 sequence: CASSYVGQSEQFF. The sequenced DNA is TGTGCCAGCAGTTACGTTGGACAGTCTGAGCAGTTCTTC. The chain is made from TRBV6-2 or TRBV6-3 and TRBJ2-1; TRBD1 is perhaps the D gene, given 6 matching bases. Counted from cysteine to phenylalanine, this CDR3 has 13 amino acids. Of the read, only the CDR3 DNA is kept; its 39 bases are in frame from base 1. Relative to germline, V is 2 bases shorter and J is 9 bases shorter, with 11 bases between their ends. For CDR1 and CDR2, the germline V gene lists MNHEY and SVGEGT.